This TCR beta chain came from a study of T-cell reconstitution after alpha-beta-depleted transplantation in children. For TCRbeta, the library was prepared with unique molecular identifiers. In TCRdb, the PCR reads were re-called with MiXCR into one record per CDR3 protein. The data hold some 500,000 distinct CDR3 sequences, with 15% to 20% observed a single time. From germline, CDR1 is SGHRS and CDR2 YFSETQ. With 6 bases clipped from V and 1 base from J, the junction kept 7 bases outside the gene matches. The CDR3 runs to 15 residues. The specimen comprised PBMCs from the stem cell graft donor, sampled from the stem cell graft. This chain connects TRBV5-1 to TRBJ2-1; 7 bases fit TRBD1. The sequence was collected from a human donor who donated a stem cell graft to a child with acute lymphoblastic leukemia. CDR3 amino acids: CASTFLTGSYNEQFF. In nucleotides, the CDR3 is TGCGCCAGCACCTTTTTGACAGGGTCCTACAATGAGCAGTTCTTC.